What follows are 17 T cell receptor beta chains derived from one specimen sequenced in a study of blood T cell repertoires in COVID-19 (dated by TCRdb to 2020 to 2022). The method behind the library was the immunoSEQ multiplex PCR assay. In TCRdb, the immuneACCESS table is reduced to in-frame sequences with V and J assigned. These tables do not hold every clone; where another copy was compared, an unresolved V gene accounts for under half, and the others remain unexplained. In all, the sample holds approximately 250,000 clones, and around nine tenths of those were seen once. Roughly 5.6% of the sample goes to the ten largest clones. The sample was peripheral blood. The receptors here all came from a woman aged 55 to 70 with COVID-19, enrolled during active disease.

This chain links TRBV5-8 with TRBJ2-3; the match to TRBD1 covers 8 bases. Trimming removed 1 base from V and 4 bases from J; junction bases left unmatched: 2. CDR3 length: 14 residues. CDR1 and CDR2 from the germline V gene are SGHTS and YDEGEE. This CDR3 is CASSLYRGADTQYF. As DNA, the CDR3 is TGTGCCAGCAGCTTGTACAGGGGGGCAGATACGCAGTATTTT.

V usage is TRBV5-4 and J usage is TRBJ2-5; 11 positions match TRBD1. The CDR3 consists of 17 residues. V was pared by 5 bases and J by 3 bases, with 12 bases of the junction left unmatched. Germline V gene lookup returns CDR1 SGHNT and CDR2 YYREEE (reference sequence). CDR3 DNA: TGTGCCAGCAGTCTGGACAGGGGGCAGGAGGGAAAAGAGACCCAGTACTTC. Its protein is CASSLDRGQEGKETQYF.

The V gene is TRBV24-1, the J gene TRBJ1-2; D might be TRBD1 (5 bases). The length of the CDR3 is 17 residues. Trimming took 3 bases from V and 7 from J, leaving 23 bases between them. Germline V gene data show CDR1 as KGHDR and CDR2 as SFDVKD. The CDR3 is CATSDLTGSETGGGYTF. The CDR3 DNA reads as TGTGCCACCAGTGATCTGACGGGAAGCGAGACCGGGGGTGGCTACACCTTC.

The chain carries TRBV28 and TRBJ1-5; no definite D call. The CDR3 is made up of 15 amino acids. Trimming shortened V by 2 bases and J by 1 base, and 9 bases separated the two germline ends. The germline CDR1 and CDR2 sequences are MDHEN and SYDVKM. CDR3 amino acids: CASSLRLGSNQPQHF. The DNA for the CDR3 is TGTGCCAGCAGTTTACGTCTGGGCAGCAATCAGCCCCAGCATTTT.

This clone has only a few counts. The chain carries TRBV20-1 and TRBJ2-2; tentatively, D is TRBD1 (5 bases). This CDR3 spans 14 amino acids. CDR1 DFQATT and CDR2 SNEGSKA come from the germline V gene (reference sequence). V lost 3 bases and J 7 bases, leaving 15 bases between the germline ends. In DNA, the CDR3 is TGCAGTGCTAGTCGCCGGGCTAGGGGCGGGGAGCTGTTTTTT. Translating it yields CSASRRARGGELFF.

This chain's CDR3 is CASSVAGGQETQYF. The CDR3 DNA follows: TGCGCCAGCAGCGTAGCGGGAGGGCAAGAGACCCAGTACTTC. The chain couples TRBV5-1 to TRBJ2-5; 11 nucleotides line up with TRBD2. CDR3 length equals 14 residues. CDR1 and CDR2 from the germline V gene are SGHRS and YFSETQ. Trimming at V came to 4 bases and at J to 2 bases, leaving 1 base not matched to a gene.

The chain recombines TRBV5-1 with TRBJ1-2, with D perhaps matching TRBD1 (6 bases). CDR1 is SGHRS, CDR2 YFSETQ, per germline. This CDR3 has 14 amino acids. V was trimmed by 3 bases and J by 10 bases, leaving 19 bases between them. CDR3 sequence reads: CASSSPGTPDSYTF. CDR3 nucleotide sequence: TGCGCCAGCAGCTCCCCCGGGACACCTGACTCCTACACCTTC.

This clone appeared a single time. The gene calls are TRBV18 and TRBJ2-5; D remains ambiguous. Germline loops: CDR1 KGHSH, CDR2 LQKENI. CDR3 length: 12 amino acids. Trimming took 3 bases from V and 5 from J, leaving 7 bases between them. The CDR3 region has the DNA TGTGCCAGCTCACCTTCTCCGGAGACCCAGTACTTC. Protein product: CASSPSPETQYF. The full variable domain, rest sourced from reference TRBV18 and TRBJ2-5, is NAGVMQNPRHLVRRRGQEARLRCSPMKGHSHVYWYRQLPEEGLKFMVYLQKENIIDESGMPKERFSAEFPKEGPSILRIQQVVRGDSAAYFCASSPSPETQYFGPGTRLLVL.

The chain uses TRBV11-2 and TRBJ2-1, with unresolved D. Germline CDR1 is SGHAT and CDR2 is FQNNGV. Trimming left V 0 bases short and J 2 bases short, with 5 bases between. There are 14 residues in the CDR3. The CDR3 protein is CASSLDHTYNEQFF. Written as DNA, the CDR3 is TGTGCCAGCAGCTTAGATCACACCTACAATGAGCAGTTCTTC. The full variable domain, with the rest looked up from reference TRBV11-2 and TRBJ2-1, is EAGVAQSPRYKIIEKRQSVAFWCNPISGHATLYWYQQILGQGPKLLIQFQNNGVVDDSQLPKDRFSAERLKGVDSTLKIQPAKLEDSAVYLCASSLDHTYNEQFFGPGTRLTVL.

The genes are TRBV27 and TRBJ2-7; the match to TRBD2 covers 7 bases. The CDR3 loop spans 15 amino acids. The germline V gene has CDR1 MNHEY and CDR2 SMNVEV (reference sequence). V lost 2 bases to trimming and J lost 4 bases; unmatched junction nucleotides: 8. CDR3 DNA: TGTGCCAGCAGTTTAGGGAGGGGCCGAGCGTACGAGCAGTACTTC. Amino acid sequence: CASSLGRGRAYEQYF.

The rearrangement uses TRBV7-2 and TRBJ2-3; TRBD2 matches at 10 bases. Germline CDR1 SGHTA, CDR2 FQGNSA. After removal of 5 bases from V and 6 bases from J, the junction contained 11 bases not matched to a gene. The CDR3 length is 16 residues. The CDR3 nucleotides are TGTGCCAGCAGCAGAGCTAGCGGGGGACCTAGGGATACGCAGTATTTT. Amino acid sequence: CASSRASGGPRDTQYF.

V and J are TRBV4-2 and TRBJ2-7; 7 bases map to TRBD1. Germline V gene lookup returns CDR1 LGHNA and CDR2 YNFKEQ. This CDR3 is 14 amino acids long. V lost 1 base, J lost 1 base, and 1 base stayed unmatched. CDR3 in amino acids: CASSQGQGSYEQYF. In DNA, the CDR3 is TGTGCCAGCAGCCAAGGACAGGGTTCCTACGAGCAGTACTTC.

This chain connects TRBV5-1 to TRBJ2-3; unclear D gene. CDR1 is SGHRS, CDR2 YFSETQ, per germline. The length of the CDR3 is 14 residues. Between the trimmed V and J ends, which lost 5 bases and 4 bases, there was a span of 14 bases. This CDR3 reads CASSLTFGADTQYF. CDR3 bases: TGCGCCAGCAGTTTAACTTTTGGAGCAGATACGCAGTATTTT.

This rearrangement joins TRBV19 to TRBJ1-1, with TRBD1 identical over 8 bases. Losses at the gene ends were 8 bases for V and 0 bases for J; bases not matched to a gene: 2. Per germline, CDR1 LNHDA and CDR2 SQIVND (reference sequence). The CDR3 has 13 amino acids. CDR3 bases: TGTGCCAGTCACAGGGGGATGAACACTGAAGCTTTCTTT. It yields the protein CASHRGMNTEAFF. Full variable domain (outside the CDR3, taken from reference TRBV19 and TRBJ1-1): DGGITQSPKYLFRKEGQNVTLSCEQNLNHDAMYWYRQDPGQGLRLIYYSQIVNDFQKGDIAEGYSVSREKKESFPLTVTSAQKNPTAFYLCASHRGMNTEAFFGQGTRLTVV.

The chain employs TRBV9 and TRBJ1-6, with a possible D match to TRBD1 (5 bases). V was clipped by 4 bases and J by 7 bases, with 18 bases between them. The CDR3 has 16 amino acids. Germline CDR1 reads SGDLS; CDR2 reads YYNGEE. This CDR3 is CASSLGAGVANSPLHF. DNA of the CDR3: TGTGCCAGCAGCCTTGGGGCGGGGGTGGCAAATTCACCCCTCCACTTT.

The chain joins TRBV19 to TRBJ1-1, with D possibly being TRBD1 (6 bases). Germline values: CDR1 LNHDA, CDR2 SQIVND (reference sequence). V lost 8 bases and J 1 base, leaving 11 bases between the germline ends. The CDR3 is 13 amino acids. The CDR3 here is CASQGTRNTEAFF. DNA for the CDR3: TGTGCCAGTCAAGGGACACGGAACACTGAAGCTTTCTTT.

The chain carries TRBV5-1 and TRBJ2-1; perhaps TRBD2 as D (6 bases). The CDR3 length is 15 residues. V was cut by 2 bases and J by 7 bases, with 16 bases left in between. Germline lookup yields CDR1 SGHRS and CDR2 YFSETQ. In DNA, the CDR3 is TGCGCCAGCAGCTTTTGGGCGGGACCTAATAATGAGCAGTTCTTC. The encoded protein is CASSFWAGPNNEQFF.